This record looks at one T cell receptor (beta chain) sequence and its context. As yet, its antigen is unknown. This entry belongs to a study of a mutant IDH1 vaccine in newly diagnosed glioma. Overall study: Patients began vaccination 4-6 weeks after radiotherapy alone, or with temozolomide cycles. Treated patients had a mean age of about 40 years and a sex split that was approximately 62% male and 37.5% female. The study held visit V12 at week 35 and visit V13 at week 47. Study-wide points: Researchers report vaccine-induced immune responses in about 94% of patients.

The data were produced by immunoSEQ multiplex PCR, yet TCRdb's version contains in-frame clones alone and is incomplete. The sample gives approximately 25,000 clones, 84% of which show up once; less than 3.5% is in the top ten. Trimming took 11 bases from V and 7 from J, leaving 8 bases between them. The CDR3 is made up of 10 amino acids. CDR1 is WNHNN and CDR2 is SYGVQD in the germline V gene (reference sequence). Stated time point: week 47, end of study. What each vaccine dose contained was 300 ug of mutant IDH1 20-mer peptide, accompanied by topical imiquimod. V usage is TRBV10-1 and J usage is TRBJ1-4; D not certain. This TCR was recovered from a man between 40 and 49 years old with glioma. The material was PBMCs, obtained from a glioma patient whose treatment included an IDH1 peptide vaccine. This chain's CDR3 is CAGLGEKLFF. As DNA, the CDR3 is TGCGCCGGCCTGGGTGAAAAACTGTTTTTT.